Only a few counts were recorded for the clone carrying this TCR beta chain. Its antigen is not known. The data are from a study of tumor-infiltrating lymphocytes in primary liver carcinoma. Overall study: The yield of productive TCRbeta reads per sample was roughly 3.65 to 7.13 million and was similar across tissue types. The study's findings and limits: Researchers found tumor-adjacent and tumor-blood pairs overlapped less than tumor region pairs. Because the samples were bulk unsorted, the study did not compare CD4+ and CD8+ repertoires. Significantly larger top-250-clone fractions were found in tumors than in blood (p = 0.039).

The blood RNA (from unsorted whole blood) was obtained, and germline DNA was also extracted. Per germline, CDR1 MNHNS and CDR2 SASEGT. Trimming shortened V by 3 bases and J by 5 bases, and 8 bases separated the two germline ends. The CDR3 is 13 residues long. The template, about 540 ng total RNA, yielded TCR beta cDNA made with a constant-region primer. Slightly modified ARM-PCR served as the procedure for the TCR beta libraries. These libraries came from three rounds of nested multiplex PCR. TRBV1-TRBV30 forward primers paired with a C-beta reverse primer were used in the first two PCR rounds, which ran 9 to 10 cycles each. A single record per CDR3 protein comes from TCRdb applying MiXCR to the multiplex PCR reads. Here the sample spans about 310,000 distinct CDR3 sequences, roughly 60% being singletons.

The sequence was obtained from a man in his forties with primary liver carcinoma and hepatitis B virus infection. V and J are TRBV6-1 and TRBJ1-5; no clear D. The sample was peripheral blood. The DNA for the CDR3 is TGTGCCAGCAGTGACCGGGGTCATCAGCCCCAGCATTTT. This sequence encodes CASSDRGHQPQHF.